What follows are 10 T cell receptor beta chains derived from one specimen sequenced in a study of blood T cells in healthy people across ages. A second PCR of 7 to 11 cycles used a sample-barcoded 5' primer and a J-beta primer mix. MiXCR, run by TCRdb on the 5' RACE reads, gives a single entry per CDR3 protein. The table shows over 1,500,000 distinct CDR3 sequences, with 39% occurring only once. The sample comprised blood. The origin of the receptors is a human donor in good health.

This clonotype was recorded a few times. This chain links TRBV7-2 with TRBJ1-2; D perhaps matches TRBD1 (5 bases). The V and J ends lost 5 bases and 7 bases respectively, with 14 bases between them. This CDR3 region has 13 residues. Per germline, CDR1 SGHTA and CDR2 FQGNSA. CDR3 coding DNA: TGTGCCAGCAGCGTATCACAGGCGGGTGGCTACACCTTC. Translation gives CASSVSQAGGYTF. Looking up the rest from reference TRBV7-2 and TRBJ1-2 gives the full variable domain: GAGVSQSPSNKVTEKGKDVELRCDPISGHTALYWYRQSLGQGLEFLIYFQGNSAPDKSGLPSDRFSAERTGGSVSTLTIQRTQQEDSAVYLCASSVSQAGGYTFGSGTRLTVV.

The V call is TRBV7-9, the J call TRBJ1-2; D remains ambiguous. V gave up 3 bases and J gave up 6 bases, with 14 bases separating them. This CDR3 is 14 amino acids long. Germline loops: CDR1 SEHNR, CDR2 FQNEAQ (reference sequence). This CDR3 is CASSLPGLRHGYTF. In nucleotides, the CDR3 is TGTGCCAGCAGCTTGCCGGGTCTCCGGCATGGCTACACCTTC.

This clonotype occurred a few times. A much larger clonotype is one base distant, so this may be a read error. The V and J genes are TRBV4-3 and TRBJ1-2; D gene uncertain. Trimming shortened V by 2 bases and J by 3 bases, and 4 bases separated the two germline ends. The CDR3 covers 12 residues. Germline V gives CDR1 LGHNA, CDR2 YSLEER. As DNA, the CDR3 is TGCGCCAGCAGCCAAAAGGACTATGGCTACACCTTC. Encoded protein: CASSQKDYGYTF.

This clonotype has a handful of counts. V usage is TRBV5-5 and J usage is TRBJ2-5, with D unclear. The better agreement between TRBJ2-7 and the DNA end casts doubt on the J call. Germline V gene data show CDR1 as SGHKS and CDR2 as YYEKEE (reference sequence). The length of the CDR3 is 13 residues. CDR3 loop: CASSFRDTHEQYF. CDR3 sequence (DNA): TGTGCCAGCAGCTTCCGAGACACCCACGAGCAGTACTTC.

This clonotype was picked up a small number of times. The chain recombines TRBV10-3 with TRBJ1-2; no firm D call. The CDR3 covers 14 residues. Trimming took 10 bases from V and 3 from J, leaving 18 bases between them. Looked up from germline, CDR1 is ENHRY and CDR2 is SYGVKD. The DNA of the CDR3 is TGTGCCACCACCGTGGGTGTGGGATACTATGGCTACACCTTC. This encodes CATTVGVGYYGYTF.

V gene TRBV12-3 or TRBV12-4 combines with J gene TRBJ2-5; D is possibly TRBD2 (5 bases). Matching the DNA end better, TRBJ2-7 makes the J call doubtful. This CDR3 has 13 amino acids. In DNA form, the CDR3 reads TGTGCCAGCTCCCTCTCCGGGATGGGCGAGCAGTACTTC. This sequence encodes CASSLSGMGEQYF.

The chain couples TRBV7-8 to TRBJ1-2; D perhaps matches TRBD1 (6 bases). V gave up 2 bases and J gave up 5 bases, with 12 bases separating them. CDR1 and CDR2 (germline): SGHVS, FQNEAQ. The CDR3 runs 14 residues. CDR3 in amino acids: CASSLSSGAYGYTF. As DNA, the CDR3 is TGTGCCAGCAGCTTATCTTCGGGGGCTTATGGCTACACCTTC.

This clonotype was picked up a small number of times. J is TRBJ1-2 and V is TRBV12-3 or TRBV12-4; TRBD1 matches 7 bases. The CDR3 sequence is 15 residues long. V trimming: 6 bases; J trimming: 3 bases; junction bases outside the gene matches: 10. The CDR3 nucleotides read TGTGCCAGCAGATATCACGGACAGGCCGACTATGGCTACACCTTC. It specifies CASRYHGQADYGYTF.

This clonotype occurred a few times. This chain joins TRBV29-1 and TRBJ2-6, with D possibly being TRBD1 (5 bases). From germline, CDR1 is SQVTM and CDR2 ANQGSEA. The CDR3 is 17 residues long. V lost 7 bases and J 2 bases, leaving 21 bases between the germline ends. In DNA, the CDR3 is TGCAGCGCCCTATCAGGGAAGTTCGGGCCTGGGGCCAACGTCCTGACTTTC. This translates into CSALSGKFGPGANVLTF. The entire variable domain, with the rest obtained from reference TRBV29-1 and TRBJ2-6, is as follows: SAVISQKPSRDICQRGTSLTIQCQVDSQVTMMFWYRQQPGQSLTLIATANQGSEATYESGFVIDKFPISRPNLTFSTLTVSNMSPEDSSIYLCSALSGKFGPGANVLTFGAGSRLTVL.

The gene calls are TRBV24-1 and TRBJ1-1; D ambiguous. The length of the CDR3 is 12 residues. CDR1 and CDR2 (germline): KGHDR, SFDVKD. V gave up 1 base and J gave up 11 bases, with 10 bases separating them. CDR3 sequence reads: CATSDLGREAFF. The CDR3 nucleotides are TGTGCCACCAGTGATTTAGGGAGGGAGGCTTTCTTT.